Sequencing of this TCR beta chain was carried out in a study of blood T cell repertoires in COVID-19. Study-level information: There were acute and convalescent COVID-19 samples, and they came from the United States, Italy and Spain.

Germline V lookup: CDR1 MNHEY, CDR2 SVGAGI. CDR3 length: 11 amino acids. Deletions cut 0 bases from V and 16 bases from J, with 10 bases between. Original data processing: Scientists estimated how many nucleated cells there were by amplifying reference gene primers. Sequencing was performed with immunoSEQ multiplex PCR; in TCRdb, only in-frame clones are kept and a portion is missing. V and J calls and clone size are those listed in that table; D and trimming were worked out from the DNA. The repertoire has roughly 180,000 clones, approximately 89% of them found once; the top ten carry 4%. The specimen sequenced was peripheral blood. The gene calls are TRBV6-5 and TRBJ2-1; D ambiguous. This clonotype was sampled from a woman aged 25 to 39 with acute or convalescent COVID-19. CDR3 in DNA: TGTGCCAGCAGTTACTCGGGCCGTCGCTTCTTC. This sequence encodes CASSYSGRRFF.